This section outlines one TCR beta chain sequence together with its context. Normal lung was taken at the farthest possible site, at least 3 cm from tumour. The repertoire was sequenced with immunoSEQ multiplex PCR; TCRdb's copy has only in-frame clones and lacks some. The table includes around 3,500 clones, 55% to 70% detected once. The CDR3 covers 15 residues. In germline, CDR1 is MNHNS, CDR2 SASEGT. V gave up 5 bases and J gave up 0 bases, with 11 bases separating them. This record comes from a study of immune cell composition in non-small cell lung cancer. Source material: non-adjacent lung tissue. The V and J genes are TRBV6-1 and TRBJ1-3; no clear D gene. The clonotype was recovered from a human donor with non-small cell lung cancer. The CDR3 is CASSPQILSGNTIYF. In DNA, the CDR3 is TGTGCCAGCAGTCCACAGATCCTCTCTGGAAACACCATATATTTT.